The 18 T cell receptor beta chains listed next were all sequenced from one sample in a study of cytomegalovirus exposure and HLA in healthy donors (dated by TCRdb to about 2017). Receptor libraries were prepared by the immunoSEQ multiplex PCR assay. For the multiplex PCR, a mixture combining 60 forward primers for TCR Vbeta segments and 13 reverse primers for TCR Jbeta segments was used. TCRdb took over this immuneACCESS table, retaining in-frame rearrangements with V and J assigned. Such tables are incomplete; in checked studies, under half of the missing clones stem from an unresolved V gene, and the remainder is unexplained. The sample table lists hundreds of thousands of clones, 77% of them with a count of one. The ten largest make up 2.5% to 3.5% of the sample. The sample comprised PBMCs. Receptors were obtained from a woman in her sixties or seventies in good health and CMV-seropositive.

The chain recombines TRBV2 with TRBJ2-5; TRBD1 matches 7 bases. Germline V gene lookup returns CDR1 SNHLY and CDR2 FYNNEI. V lost 4 bases to trimming and J lost 9 bases; unmatched junction nucleotides: 8. CDR3 length: 13 residues. CDR3 sequence reads: CASSVDRTGAQYF. CDR3 bases: TGTGCCAGCAGTGTGGACAGGACCGGGGCCCAGTACTTC.

The V call is TRBV18, the J call TRBJ1-3, with no clear D. Looked up from germline, CDR1 is KGHSH and CDR2 is LQKENI. V was shortened by 2 bases and J by 2 bases, with 10 bases between the two germline ends. The CDR3 sequence is 15 residues long. This chain's CDR3 is CASSPAEGPGNTIYF. In DNA, the CDR3 is TGTGCCAGCTCACCAGCGGAAGGCCCTGGAAACACCATATATTTT.

V is TRBV6-1 and J is TRBJ2-3, with no clear D. The V and J ends lost 1 base and 2 bases respectively, with 10 bases between them. CDR1 MNHNS and CDR2 SASEGT come from the germline V gene. The CDR3 runs 15 residues. In DNA, the CDR3 is TGTGCCAGCAGTGAAGGTACCCAGGTCACAGATACGCAGTATTTT. Its translation: CASSEGTQVTDTQYF.

The chain is built from TRBV6-1 and TRBJ2-1, with 7 bases identical to TRBD1. J lost 0 bases, V lost 6 bases, and 2 bases had no gene match. In germline, CDR1 is MNHNS, CDR2 SASEGT. The length of the CDR3 is 14 residues. The CDR3 sequence: CASRDRSSYNEQFF. The CDR3 nucleotides read TGTGCCAGCAGGGACAGGAGCTCCTACAATGAGCAGTTCTTC.

The chain recombines TRBV30 with TRBJ1-5, with a possible D match to TRBD1 (5 bases). CDR1 and CDR2 from the germline V gene are GTSNPN and SVGIG (reference sequence). With 7 bases removed from V and 3 bases from J, the gap between germline ends came to 10 bases. The CDR3 has 12 amino acids. The CDR3 is CAYGHLNQPQHF. The CDR3 coding sequence is TGTGCCTATGGACACCTCAATCAGCCCCAGCATTTT. Together with reference TRBV30 and TRBJ1-5, the CDR3 gives the full variable domain: SQTIHQWPATLVQPVGSPLSLECTVEGTSNPNLYWYRQAAGRGLQLLFYSVGIGQISSEVPQNLSASRPQDRQFILSSKKLLLSDSGFYLCAYGHLNQPQHFGDGTRLSIL.

This chain joins TRBV7-2 and TRBJ2-1; D possibly corresponds to TRBD1 (5 bases). The length of the CDR3 is 14 residues. The germline gives CDR1 SGHTA, CDR2 FQGNSA. V lost 3 bases and J 1 base, leaving 7 bases between the germline ends. The DNA for the CDR3 is TGTGCCAGCAGCTTCGCAGGGTCCTACAATGAGCAGTTCTTC. Protein product: CASSFAGSYNEQFF. Supplemented by reference TRBV7-2 and TRBJ2-1, the full variable domain reads GAGVSQSPSNKVTEKGKDVELRCDPISGHTALYWYRQSLGQGLEFLIYFQGNSAPDKSGLPSDRFSAERTGGSVSTLTIQRTQQEDSAVYLCASSFAGSYNEQFFGPGTRLTVL.

The J gene is TRBJ2-2, the V gene TRBV7-9, with TRBD1 matching over 11 bases. J gave up 4 bases and V 3 bases, and 4 bases lay outside the gene matches. Germline CDR1 is SEHNR and CDR2 is FQNEAQ (reference sequence). The CDR3 sequence is 16 residues long. The CDR3 sequence is CASSFSGTGGTGELFF. For the CDR3, the DNA is TGTGCCAGCAGCTTCTCCGGGACAGGGGGCACCGGGGAGCTGTTTTTT.

The J gene is TRBJ2-5, the V gene TRBV7-2; D might be TRBD2 (6 bases). The V gene's germline CDR1 is SGHTA and CDR2 FQGNSA. V shed 2 bases and J shed 5 bases, with 12 bases lying between them. The CDR3 covers 14 residues. The CDR3 reads CASSLRAGRETQYF. DNA of the CDR3: TGTGCCAGCAGCTTACGGGCGGGGAGGGAGACCCAGTACTTC.

V usage is TRBV6-5 and J usage is TRBJ1-2; tentative D call: TRBD1 (6 bases). The germline gives CDR1 MNHEY, CDR2 SVGAGI. V shed 8 bases and J shed 4 bases, with 17 bases lying between them. This CDR3 has 14 amino acids. CDR3 loop: CASQGRGAPYGYTF. CDR3 nucleotide sequence: TGTGCCAGCCAGGGGCGTGGGGCCCCCTATGGCTACACCTTC.

The CDR3 loop reads CASSLQAEAFF. The CDR3 DNA follows: TGTGCCAGCAGTTTACAGGCAGAAGCTTTCTTT. This chain joins TRBV2 and TRBJ1-1; D possibly corresponds to TRBD1 (5 bases). This CDR3 spans 11 amino acids. V was shortened by 5 bases and J by 8 bases, with 9 bases between the two germline ends. Germline values: CDR1 SNHLY, CDR2 FYNNEI.

The chain has TRBV5-1 and TRBJ1-1; 9 bases match TRBD1. V trimming: 7 bases; J trimming: 0 bases; junction bases outside the gene matches: 4. The CDR3 is made up of 14 amino acids. From germline, CDR1 is SGHRS and CDR2 YFSETQ. For the CDR3, the DNA is TGCGCCAGCGGGGACAGGGCTATGAACACTGAAGCTTTCTTT. Protein: CASGDRAMNTEAFF.

J is TRBJ2-7 and V is TRBV30; D gene unclear. The V end lost 0 bases, the J end lost 2 bases, and 11 bases lay between the germline ends. The CDR3 runs 14 residues. CDR1 GTSNPN and CDR2 SVGIG come from the germline V gene (reference sequence). The chain's CDR3 is CAWSVLSGAYEQYF. CDR3 bases: TGTGCCTGGAGTGTACTCTCCGGAGCCTACGAGCAGTACTTC. The whole variable domain, remainder taken from reference TRBV30 and TRBJ2-7, is SQTIHQWPATLVQPVGSPLSLECTVEGTSNPNLYWYRQAAGRGLQLLFYSVGIGQISSEVPQNLSASRPQDRQFILSSKKLLLSDSGFYLCAWSVLSGAYEQYFGPGTRLTVT.

CDR3 DNA: TGCGCCAGCAGCTTGGTTTCGTCTAGGGGGGCCAACGTCCTGACTTTC. Its protein product is CASSLVSSRGANVLTF. This sequence joins TRBV5-1 and TRBJ2-6; D gene unclear. The CDR3 covers 16 residues. Trimming took off 0 bases at V and 4 bases at J, with 11 bases between the two ends. From germline, CDR1 is SGHRS and CDR2 YFSETQ.

The CDR3 coding sequence is TGTGCCAGCAGTCCGGACTGGAGGGATACGCAGTATTTT. Translation: CASSPDWRDTQYF. The chain recombines TRBV27 with TRBJ2-3, with a possible D match to TRBD2 (5 bases). The CDR3 has 13 amino acids. V was trimmed by 5 bases and J by 6 bases, leaving 12 bases between them. Germline CDR1 reads MNHEY; CDR2 reads SMNVEV (reference sequence).

This chain joins TRBV6-1 and TRBJ2-7, with a possible D match to TRBD2 (5 bases). The germline V and J ends were trimmed by 5 bases and 5 bases, with 7 bases remaining between them. Germline CDR1 is MNHNS and CDR2 is SASEGT. The CDR3 contains 11 residues. CDR3 region: CASSLAHEQYF. The CDR3 nucleotides read TGTGCCAGCAGTCTAGCTCACGAGCAGTACTTC.

This clone appeared once. The CDR3 DNA reads as TGTGCCAGCAGCGCGGAGATCCGAGAGACCCAGTACTTC. It is translated as CASSAEIRETQYF. This sequence joins TRBV2 and TRBJ2-5; no clear D gene. V lost 6 bases to trimming and J lost 4 bases, with 12 bases between them. This CDR3 is 13 amino acids long. Germline V gives CDR1 SNHLY, CDR2 FYNNEI.

The CDR3 region is CASSEDFIGGVSPEKPQHF. Written as DNA, the CDR3 is TGTGCCAGCAGTGAAGACTTCATCGGGGGGGTTAGTCCTGAGAAGCCCCAGCATTTT. V is TRBV6-1 and J is TRBJ1-5; D is perhaps TRBD1 (5 bases). The CDR3 length is 19 residues. With 1 base removed from V and 8 bases from J, the gap between germline ends came to 27 bases. The germline V gene has CDR1 MNHNS and CDR2 SASEGT.

Comment on this clone: One end of the junction fails to match germline, which may point to a read error. Within the sample, other DNA sequences also encode this same CDR3. This chain uses TRBV2 with TRBJ1-5; no clear D gene. Germline V CDR1 and CDR2: SNHLY, FYNNEI. The CDR3 contains 17 residues. The CDR3 spells CASSLGRSGYSNQPQHF. The CDR3, as DNA: TGTGCCAGCAGTCTTGGGAGGAGCGGCTATAGCAATCAGCCCCAGCACTTT. The full variable domain, in which reference TRBV2 and TRBJ1-5 provide the parts outside the CDR3, is EPEVTQTPSHQVTQMGQEVILRCVPISNHLYFYWYRQILGQKVEFLVSFYNNEISEKSEIFDDQFSVERPDGSNFTLKIRSTKLEDSAMYFCASSLGRSGYSNQPQHFGDGTRLSIL.